Listed below are T cell receptor beta chains from one sample, sequenced in a study of blood T cells in healthy people across ages. TCRdb reanalysed the 5' RACE reads using MiXCR and keeps one entry per CDR3 protein. Seen here are 1.5 million to 1.9 million distinct CDR3 sequences, approximately 43% observed once, and the top ten hold approximately 4%. The sample was blood. The receptors come from a woman aged 18-29 years in good health. Both conserved end residues are trimmed from each CDR3. The size field is filled for only some rows; it gives once, few, many or a size class.

length,size,V,J,CDR3
10,NA,TRBV10-3,TRBJ2-5,ATRTAGETQY
13,NA,TRBV9,TRBJ2-7,ASSVGGDHYNEQY
18,NA,TRBV28,TRBJ2-1,ASSFPSGLISGSSYNEQF
12,NA,TRBV7-2,TRBJ2-5,ASLTGHPQETQY
12,few,TRBV3-1,TRBJ2-7,ASSQAGGKGLQY
12,NA,TRBV3-1,TRBJ1-1,ASSPWGLNTEAF
13,NA,TRBV5-1,TRBJ2-7,ASSLLFGRAYEQY
14,many,TRBV15,TRBJ2-1,ATSQISGGTYNEQF
10,few,TRBV5-1,TRBJ2-7,ASSFDFYEQY
13,NA,TRBV28,TRBJ2-1,ASSLQGGRYNEQF